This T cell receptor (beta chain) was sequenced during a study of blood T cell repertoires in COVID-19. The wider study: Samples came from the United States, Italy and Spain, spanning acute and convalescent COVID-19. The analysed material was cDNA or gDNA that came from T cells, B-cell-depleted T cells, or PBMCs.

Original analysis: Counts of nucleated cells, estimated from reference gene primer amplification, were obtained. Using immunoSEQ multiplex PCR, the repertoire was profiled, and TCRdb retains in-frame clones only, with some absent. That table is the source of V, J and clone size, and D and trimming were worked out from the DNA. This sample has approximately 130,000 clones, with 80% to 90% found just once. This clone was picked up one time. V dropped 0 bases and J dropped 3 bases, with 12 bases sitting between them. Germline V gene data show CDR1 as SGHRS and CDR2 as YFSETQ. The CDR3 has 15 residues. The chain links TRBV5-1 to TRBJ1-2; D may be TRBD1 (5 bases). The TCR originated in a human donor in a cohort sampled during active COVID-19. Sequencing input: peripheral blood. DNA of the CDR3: TGCGCCAGCAGCTTGGATGGGCCCAGGGACTATGGCTACACCTTC. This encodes CASSLDGPRDYGYTF.